This entry is about one TCR beta chain. TCRdb called the 5' RACE reads again in MiXCR, with one record for every CDR3 protein. The table records 500,000 to 600,000 distinct CDR3 sequences, roughly 17% of them present only once. The data were obtained in a study of T-cell memory formation after mild COVID-19. About the research overall: Across donors, TCR clusters were largely donor specific.

CDR1 and CDR2 (germline): LGHNA, YNFKEQ. CDR3 length: 16 residues. The V end lost 0 bases, the J end lost 6 bases, and 16 bases lay between the germline ends. The chain is built from TRBV4-2 and TRBJ2-3; D uncertain. The sequenced sample consisted of PBMCs or a T cell subset sorted from them (not recorded which). The source of this sequence is an adult woman who had mild COVID-19 (a few samples of this study predate the infection). Cell type and time point are not known. CDR3 sequence reads: CASSQDRAQAVDTQYF. CDR3 DNA sequence: TGTGCCAGCAGCCAAGATCGGGCTCAGGCGGTCGATACGCAGTATTTT.